This T cell receptor (beta chain) is from a study of T cell responses to AZD1222 COVID-19 vaccine. Study-wide points: Samples come after the peak T cell response, not at day 14. Distributed over spike, vaccine-associated CD4 TCRs predominated at 160-218 and 743-854. Compared with day 0, the breadth and depth of the Spike-specific TCR repertoire rose significantly after two doses of AZD1222.

Only one count was recorded for this clone. Its antigen is undetermined. Germline V CDR1 and CDR2: MDHEN, SYDVKM. Deletions cut 2 bases from V and 5 bases from J, with 16 bases between. This CDR3 has 15 amino acids. Assay used: immunoSEQ multiplex PCR; TCRdb lists only in-frame clones, some missing. Counted here are 170,000 or so clones, just over 90% occurring once; the ten biggest clones make up approximately 1.6%. The sequencing here drew on peripheral blood, taken on day 0 of AZD1222 vaccination. V gene TRBV28 combines with J gene TRBJ2-7, with D tentatively TRBD1 or TRBD2 (6 bases each). This TCR was sampled from an adult in good health. CDR3 nucleotides: TGTGCCAGCAGTTTAAGGGGGGCCGCCGTTGACGAGCAGTACTTC. This codes for CASSLRGAAVDEQYF.